Only a few counts were recorded for the clone carrying this TCR beta chain. This specimen belongs to a study of blood T cell repertoires in COVID-19. Looked up from germline, CDR1 is MNHEY and CDR2 is SVGAGI. The CDR3 totals 15 residues. The V segment lost 6 bases and the J segment 7 bases; nucleotides outside the gene matches: 10. The assay was immunoSEQ multiplex PCR, and TCRdb's table has in-frame clones only and misses some. The repertoire has 110,000 or so clones, approximately 85% of them found once; the top ten carry around 4.3%. The receptor comes from a man aged 50-59 years with acute or convalescent COVID-19. V gene TRBV6-5 combines with J gene TRBJ1-5; 9 bases are shared with TRBD1. The sample consisted of peripheral blood. The CDR3 bases are TGTGCCAGCAGCCAAGGACAGGGGAGGAGGCAGCCCCAGCATTTT. This encodes CASSQGQGRRQPQHF.